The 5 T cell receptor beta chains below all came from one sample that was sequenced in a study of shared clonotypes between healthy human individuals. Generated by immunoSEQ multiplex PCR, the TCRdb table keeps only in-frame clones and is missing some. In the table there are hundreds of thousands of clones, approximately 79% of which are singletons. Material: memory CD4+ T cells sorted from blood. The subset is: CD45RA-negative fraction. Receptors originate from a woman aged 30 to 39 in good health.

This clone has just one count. In DNA, the CDR3 is TGTGCCAGCAGCCTCGCATATGAGCAGTTCTTC. It is translated as CASSLAYEQFF. This chain links TRBV7-9 with TRBJ2-1; D gene uncertain. The CDR3 is 11 amino acids. CDR1 SEHNR and CDR2 FQNEAQ come from the germline V gene (reference sequence). Trimming pared 5 bases from V and 8 bases from J, leaving 7 bases between. Combining the CDR3 with reference TRBV7-9 and TRBJ2-1 gives the whole variable domain DTGVSQNPRHKITKRGQNVTFRCDPISEHNRLYWYRQTLGQGPEFLTYFQNEAQLEKSRLLSDRFSAERPKGSFSTLEIQRTEQGDSAMYLCASSLAYEQFFGPGTRLTVL.

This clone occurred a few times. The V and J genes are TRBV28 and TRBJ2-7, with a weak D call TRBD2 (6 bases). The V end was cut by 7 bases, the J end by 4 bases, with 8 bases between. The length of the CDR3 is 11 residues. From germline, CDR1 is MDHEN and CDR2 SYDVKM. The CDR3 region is CASNSGYEQYF. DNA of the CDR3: TGTGCCAGCAATAGCGGATACGAGCAGTACTTC.

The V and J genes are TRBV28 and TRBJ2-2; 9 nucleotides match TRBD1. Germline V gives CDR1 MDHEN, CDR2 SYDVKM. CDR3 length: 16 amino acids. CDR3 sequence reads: CTGTGYQERNTGELFF. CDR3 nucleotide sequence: TGTACCGGGACAGGGTATCAAGAAAGGAACACCGGGGAGCTGTTTTTT.

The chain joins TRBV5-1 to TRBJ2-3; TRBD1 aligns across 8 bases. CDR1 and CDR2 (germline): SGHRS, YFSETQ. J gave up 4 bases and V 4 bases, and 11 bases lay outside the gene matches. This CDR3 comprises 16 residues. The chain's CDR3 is CASSEAPGQDADTQYF. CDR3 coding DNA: TGCGCCAGCAGCGAGGCACCGGGACAGGATGCAGATACGCAGTATTTT. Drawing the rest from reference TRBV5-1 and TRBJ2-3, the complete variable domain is KAGVTQTPRYLIKTRGQQVTLSCSPISGHRSVSWYQQTPGQGLQFLFEYFSETQRNKGNFPGRFSGRQFSNSRSEMNVSTLELGDSALYLCASSEAPGQDADTQYFGPGTRLTVL.

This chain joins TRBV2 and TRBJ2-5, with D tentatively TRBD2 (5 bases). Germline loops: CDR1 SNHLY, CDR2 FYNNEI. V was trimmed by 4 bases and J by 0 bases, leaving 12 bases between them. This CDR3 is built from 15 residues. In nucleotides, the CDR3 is TGTGCCAGCAGTGTCGGAGCGGAGTACCAAGAGACCCAGTACTTC. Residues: CASSVGAEYQETQYF.